These T cell receptor beta chains were read from a single sample in a study of beta chain features in type 1 diabetes. The table came from immunoSEQ multiplex PCR; TCRdb's copy has only in-frame clones and leaves some out. The table lists around 240,000 clones, roughly 70% of them singletons. Sequencing was carried out using naive CD4+ T cells from blood. These receptors all come from a man in his thirties or forties in good health. Each CDR3 is given with its conserved first and last residue. The D gene is left open where the match is weak. Some rows mark clone size as missing; the rest say once, few, many or name a class of expanded clone.

clone_size j_call cdr3_length v_call d_call cdr3_aa cdr3_nt
NA TRBJ2-2 19 TRBV30 NA CAWSSHLGQGKSNTGELFF TGTGCCTGGAGTTCCCACCTCGGGCAGGGTAAATCGAACACCGGGGAGCTGTTTTTT
NA TRBJ2-7 16 TRBV28 TRBD2 CASSLVGAGGDYEQYF TGTGCCAGCAGTTTGGTTGGAGCTGGGGGGGACTACGAGCAGTACTTC
NA TRBJ2-3 13 TRBV6-5 NA CASSSLITDTQYF TGTGCCAGCAGCTCCTTAATCACAGATACGCAGTATTTT
once TRBJ2-1 16 TRBV29-1 TRBD2 CSVEDRSGGKYNEQFF TGCAGCGTTGAAGATCGGAGCGGGGGAAAGTACAATGAGCAGTTCTTC
NA TRBJ2-6 18 TRBV19 TRBD1 CASSMWQGVEAGANVLTF TGTGCCAGTAGTATGTGGCAGGGGGTAGAAGCTGGGGCCAACGTCCTGACTTTC
NA TRBJ1-5 13 TRBV30 TRBD1 CAWGDRVGQPQHF TGTGCCTGGGGGGACAGGGTAGGTCAGCCCCAGCATTTT
NA TRBJ2-1 16 TRBV2 TRBD2 CASMSSGELSYNEQFF TGTGCCAGCATGAGTAGCGGGGAACTTTCCTACAATGAGCAGTTCTTC
NA TRBJ2-7 15 TRBV7-2 TRBD2 CASSSLAGRSYEQYF TGTGCCAGCAGCTCCCTAGCGGGCCGCTCCTACGAGCAGTACTTC
NA TRBJ2-1 18 TRBV4-1 TRBD2 CASSQDGRSTGGYNEQFF TGCGCCAGCAGCCAAGATGGTCGGTCGACGGGGGGGTACAATGAGCAGTTCTTC
NA TRBJ2-3 15 TRBV28 TRBD1 CASSPGTGSTDTQYF TGTGCCAGCAGCCCCGGGACAGGGAGCACAGATACGCAGTATTTT
NA TRBJ2-5 15 TRBV7-2 TRBD2 CASSPRRGGLETQYF TGTGCCAGCAGCCCCCGGCGGGGAGGGTTGGAGACCCAGTACTTC
NA TRBJ2-4 13 TRBV7-2 NA CASSLDGKNIQYF TGTGCCAGCAGCTTGGATGGCAAAAACATTCAGTACTTC
few TRBJ1-5 14 TRBV7-2 TRBD1 CASSSTGYNQPQHF TGTGCCAGCAGCTCGACAGGGTACAATCAGCCCCAGCATTTT
NA TRBJ2-7 12 TRBV30 NA CAWGKGAYEQYF TGTGCCTGGGGGAAGGGAGCCTACGAGCAGTACTTC
NA TRBJ1-2 15 TRBV5-1 NA CASSLAGKGEYGYTF TGCGCCAGCAGCTTGGCCGGGAAGGGTGAATATGGCTACACCTTC
NA TRBJ1-1 11 TRBV2 NA CASSENTEAFF TGTGCCAGCAGTGAAAACACTGAAGCTTTCTTT
few TRBJ1-2 12 TRBV30 NA CAWEGPLYGYTF TGTGCCTGGGAGGGACCTCTCTATGGCTACACCTTC
NA TRBJ2-1 12 TRBV30 TRBD2 CACLAGNNEQFF TGTGCCTGCCTAGCGGGAAACAATGAGCAGTTCTTC
once TRBJ2-5 11 TRBV30 NA CAWSVIETQYF TGTGCCTGGAGTGTGATAGAGACCCAGTACTTC
NA TRBJ2-3 16 TRBV4-1 NA CASSQAPSGGTDTQYF TGCGCCAGCAGCCAAGCCCCCAGCGGCGGCACAGATACGCAGTATTTT
NA TRBJ1-2 13 TRBV5-6 NA CASSPDLNYGYTF TGTGCCAGCAGTCCGGACCTAAACTATGGCTACACCTTC
NA TRBJ1-5 14 TRBV28 NA CASSLPTGLEPQHF TGTGCCAGCAGTCTACCGACAGGCTTGGAGCCCCAGCATTTT
NA TRBJ2-1 17 TRBV13 TRBD1 CASSWHPGQGRFDEQFF TGTGCCAGCAGCTGGCATCCCGGACAGGGCCGGTTCGATGAGCAGTTCTTC
NA TRBJ2-3 15 TRBV7-9 TRBD2 CASSFGLAGRDTQYF TGTGCCAGCAGCTTCGGACTAGCGGGCCGAGATACGCAGTATTTT
NA TRBJ2-1 15 TRBV15 NA CATSSQQGPYNEQFF TGTGCCACCAGCAGTCAACAGGGTCCCTACAATGAGCAGTTCTTC
NA TRBJ2-5 16 TRBV4-1 NA CASSQDGGGWGETQYF TGCGCCAGCAGCCAAGATGGCGGGGGCTGGGGAGAGACCCAGTACTTC
NA TRBJ2-1 14 TRBV29-1 TRBD2 CSVEASGTVNEQFF TGCAGCGTTGAGGCTAGCGGGACGGTAAATGAGCAGTTCTTC
NA TRBJ2-7 14 TRBV5-1 NA CATQRGLSSYEQYF TGCGCCACCCAGAGGGGCCTTAGCTCCTACGAGCAGTACTTC
NA TRBJ2-3 14 TRBV25-1 NA CASRRGHGTDTQYF TGTGCCAGCAGACGGGGGCACGGCACAGATACGCAGTATTTT
few TRBJ1-1 14 TRBV30 TRBD1 CAWEAGGLGTEAFF TGTGCCTGGGAGGCAGGGGGCCTGGGCACTGAAGCTTTCTTT
NA TRBJ2-2 15 TRBV5-4 TRBD1 CASSRDSRYTGELFF TGTGCCAGCAGCCGGGACAGTCGATACACCGGGGAGCTGTTTTTT
NA TRBJ2-1 17 TRBV5-1 NA CASSLLSGPSSYNEQFF TGCGCCAGCAGCCTGCTTAGCGGCCCATCCTCCTACAATGAGCAGTTCTTC
NA TRBJ2-7 12 TRBV12-2 NA CASRFTSYEQYF TGTGCAAGTCGCTTTACTAGCTACGAGCAGTACTTC
NA TRBJ2-1 15 TRBV7-2 TRBD2 CASSLVPASGGEQFF TGTGCCAGCAGCTTAGTGCCCGCCTCGGGAGGAGAGCAGTTCTTC
NA TRBJ1-2 12 TRBV6-5 TRBD1 CASSRTGDGYTF TGTGCCAGCAGCCGGACAGGGGATGGCTACACCTTC
NA TRBJ2-7 13 TRBV29-1 TRBD1 CSVMGQITYEQYF TGCAGCGTTATGGGACAGATAACCTACGAGCAGTACTTC
NA TRBJ2-3 14 TRBV5-1 NA CASSLDLATDTQYF TGCGCCAGCAGCTTGGACCTGGCAACAGATACGCAGTATTTT
few TRBJ1-1 14 TRBV30 NA CAWSVGRKNTEAFF TGTGCCTGGAGTGTAGGACGGAAGAACACTGAAGCTTTCTTT
few TRBJ2-7 13 TRBV6-5 NA CASRVTVSYEQYF TGTGCCAGCAGGGTGACAGTTTCCTACGAGCAGTACTTC
NA TRBJ1-2 15 TRBV4-1 NA CASSQDPTLVYGYTF TGCGCCAGCAGCCAAGATCCCACGCTGGTCTATGGCTACACCTTC
NA TRBJ2-7 11 TRBV29-1 NA CSVRGTYEQYF TGCAGCGTACGGGGTACCTACGAGCAGTACTTC
NA TRBJ2-3 14 TRBV29-1 TRBD1 CSVVDRGPTDTQYF TGCAGCGTAGTGGACAGGGGGCCGACAGATACGCAGTATTTT
NA TRBJ2-7 15 TRBV18 TRBD1 CASSPGDRGGYEQYF TGTGCCAGCTCACCAGGGGACAGGGGTGGCTACGAGCAGTACTTC
once TRBJ1-6 13 TRBV30 NA CAWSGGTGSPLHF TGTGCCTGGAGTGGAGGGACGGGTTCACCCCTCCACTTT
NA TRBJ2-1 15 TRBV28 TRBD2 CASSTTGTSVYEQFF TGTGCCAGCAGTACCACCGGGACTAGCGTTTATGAGCAGTTCTTC
NA TRBJ2-5 15 TRBV11-2 NA CASSRGPLRVETQYF TGTGCCAGCAGCCGGGGACCTCTAAGGGTGGAGACCCAGTACTTC